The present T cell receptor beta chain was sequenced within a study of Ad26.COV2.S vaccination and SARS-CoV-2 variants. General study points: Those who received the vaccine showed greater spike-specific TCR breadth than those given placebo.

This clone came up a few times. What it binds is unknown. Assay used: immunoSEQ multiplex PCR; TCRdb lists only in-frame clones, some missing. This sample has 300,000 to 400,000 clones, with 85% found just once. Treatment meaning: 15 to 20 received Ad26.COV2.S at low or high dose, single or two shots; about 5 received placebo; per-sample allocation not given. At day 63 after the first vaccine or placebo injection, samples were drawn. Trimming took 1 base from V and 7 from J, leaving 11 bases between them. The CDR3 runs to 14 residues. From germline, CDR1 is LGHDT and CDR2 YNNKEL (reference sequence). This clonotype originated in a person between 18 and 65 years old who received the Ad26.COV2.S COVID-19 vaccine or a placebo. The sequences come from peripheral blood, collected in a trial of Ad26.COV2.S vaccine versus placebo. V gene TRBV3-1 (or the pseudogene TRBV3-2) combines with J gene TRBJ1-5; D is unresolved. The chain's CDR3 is CASSQGAGSQPQHF. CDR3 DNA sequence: TGTGCCAGCAGCCAAGGGGCAGGCTCACAGCCCCAGCATTTT.